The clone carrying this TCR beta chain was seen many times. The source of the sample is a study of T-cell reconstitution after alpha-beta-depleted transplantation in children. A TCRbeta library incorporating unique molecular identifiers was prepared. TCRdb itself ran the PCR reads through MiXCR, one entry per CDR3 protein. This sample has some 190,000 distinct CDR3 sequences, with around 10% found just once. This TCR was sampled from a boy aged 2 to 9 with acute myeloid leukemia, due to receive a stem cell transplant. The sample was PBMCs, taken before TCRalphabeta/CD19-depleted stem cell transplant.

In nucleotides, the CDR3 is TGTGCCATCAGCCCGACTAGCGGACAAGAGACCCAGTACTTC. Amino acid sequence: CAISPTSGQETQYF. The rearrangement joins TRBV10-3 to TRBJ2-5; 9 bases agree with TRBD2. CDR3 length equals 14 residues. V was pared by 6 bases and J by 2 bases, with 4 bases of the junction left unmatched. Germline CDR1 reads ENHRY; CDR2 reads SYGVKD.